This T cell receptor (beta chain) was retrieved from a study of beta chain features in type 1 diabetes. Study-level points and caveats: Moderately but significantly shorter TCRB CDR3s were found in Type 1 diabetes patients in all four CD4+ subsets.

In regard to this clone: Its antigen is still unknown.

The sequenced template was cDNA made from the entire isolated RNA. This table comes from immunoSEQ multiplex PCR, and its TCRdb copy is limited to in-frame clones, with some not included. The sample shows 20,000 to 25,000 clones, about 58% of them seen only once. This CDR3 contains 13 residues. From germline, CDR1 is LGHNA and CDR2 YNFKEQ. V was cut by 4 bases and J by 0 bases, with 6 bases left in between. The receptor was derived from a young man with type 1 diabetes. Sample: stem cell memory CD4+ T cells from blood. The chain recombines TRBV4-2 with TRBJ1-1; D might be TRBD1 (5 bases). Here the CDR3 DNA reads TGTGCCAGCAGCCCAGGGATGAACACTGAAGCTTTCTTT. This gives the protein CASSPGMNTEAFF.